This TCR beta chain originates from a study of beta chain features in type 1 diabetes. Study conclusions and caveats: Researchers caution that PCR might favor shorter templates, equally among patients and controls. Type 1 diabetes patients had moderately but significantly shorter TCRB CDR3s in all four CD4+ subsets.

Since all of the isolated RNA was reverse transcribed, expressed TCRB transcripts were what got sequenced. Generated by immunoSEQ multiplex PCR, the TCRdb table keeps only in-frame clones and is missing some. The data show about 130,000 clones, about a tenth seen once. CDR1 SGHRS and CDR2 YFSETQ come from the germline V gene. The CDR3 extends over 14 amino acids. With 4 bases clipped from V and 4 bases from J, the junction kept 6 bases outside the gene matches. Of note for this clone: Its antigen is unknown.

This clonotype was sampled from a man aged 18-30 years in good health. The chain uses TRBV5-1 and TRBJ2-3, with 7 bases aligning to TRBD1. The sample consisted of central memory CD4+ T cells from blood. CDR3 amino acids: CASSEQTGSDTQYF. The DNA of the CDR3 is TGCGCCAGCAGCGAACAGACAGGGTCAGATACGCAGTATTTT.